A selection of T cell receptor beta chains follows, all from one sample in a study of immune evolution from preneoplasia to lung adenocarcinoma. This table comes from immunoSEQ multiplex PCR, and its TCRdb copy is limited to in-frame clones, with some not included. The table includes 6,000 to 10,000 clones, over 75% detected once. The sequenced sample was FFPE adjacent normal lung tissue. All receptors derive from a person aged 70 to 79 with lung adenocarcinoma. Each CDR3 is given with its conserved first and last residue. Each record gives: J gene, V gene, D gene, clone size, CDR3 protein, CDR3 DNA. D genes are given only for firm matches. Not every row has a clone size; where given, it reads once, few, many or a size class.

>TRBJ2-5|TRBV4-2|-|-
CASSQDYGGLETQYF
TGTGCCAGCAGCCAAGATTATGGGGGCTTGGAGACCCAGTACTTC
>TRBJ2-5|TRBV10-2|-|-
CASSDRSRGGETQYF
TGCGCCAGCAGTGATCGGTCCAGGGGTGGAGAGACCCAGTACTTC
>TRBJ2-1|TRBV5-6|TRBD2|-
CASNRALAGGSYNEQFF
TGTGCCAGCAACCGGGCCCTAGCGGGTGGCTCCTACAATGAGCAGTTCTTC
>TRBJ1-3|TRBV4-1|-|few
CASSHNPRTSGNTIYF
TGCGCCAGCAGCCACAACCCGAGGACCTCTGGAAACACCATATATTTT
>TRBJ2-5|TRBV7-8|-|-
CASRRLGGPQETQYF
TGTGCCAGCAGGAGACTTGGCGGACCCCAAGAGACCCAGTACTTC
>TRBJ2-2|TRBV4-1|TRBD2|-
CASSRSGLAGGQRTGELFF
TGCGCCAGCAGCCGTTCGGGACTAGCGGGGGGGCAACGTACCGGGGAGCTGTTTTTT
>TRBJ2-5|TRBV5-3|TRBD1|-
CARSLRGQVQETQYF
TGTGCCAGAAGCTTGCGAGGACAGGTCCAAGAGACCCAGTACTTC
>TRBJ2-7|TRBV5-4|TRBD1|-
CASSFGGQGLYEQYF
TGTGCCAGCAGCTTCGGGGGACAGGGCCTCTACGAGCAGTACTTC
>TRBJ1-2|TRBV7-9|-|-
CASSPRPTRYGYTF
TGTGCCAGCAGCCCTCGACCGACTCGCTATGGCTACACCTTC
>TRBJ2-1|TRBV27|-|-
CASWDLYNEQFF
TGTGCCAGCTGGGACCTATACAATGAGCAGTTCTTC
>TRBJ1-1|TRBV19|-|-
CASAVSSKTEAFF
TGTGCCAGTGCGGTCAGCTCGAAGACTGAAGCTTTCTTT
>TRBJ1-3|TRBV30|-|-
CAWGGEHSGNTIYF
TGTGCCTGGGGGGGGGAACACTCTGGAAACACCATATATTTT
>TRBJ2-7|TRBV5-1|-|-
CASSLEPATGSYEQYF
TGCGCCAGCAGCTTGGAGCCCGCGACGGGATCCTACGAGCAGTACTTC
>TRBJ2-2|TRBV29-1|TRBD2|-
CSVLAGTNTGELFF
TGCAGCGTTCTAGCGGGGACGAACACCGGGGAGCTGTTTTTT
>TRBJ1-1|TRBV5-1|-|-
CASSLTGTQGRGTEAFF
TGCGCCAGCAGCTTGACCGGGACACAAGGTAGGGGCACTGAAGCTTTCTTT
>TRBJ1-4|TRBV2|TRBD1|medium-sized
CASSQLTGTGIFATNEKLFF
TGTGCCAGCAGTCAACTTACCGGGACAGGGATTTTTGCAACTAATGAAAAACTGTTTTTT
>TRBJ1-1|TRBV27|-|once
CASSLGGSTEAFF
TGTGCCAGCAGTTTAGGGGGTAGTACTGAAGCTTTCTTT
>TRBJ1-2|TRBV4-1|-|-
CASSHYPTGGWDYGYTF
TGCGCCAGCAGCCACTACCCGACGGGAGGGTGGGACTATGGCTACACCTTC
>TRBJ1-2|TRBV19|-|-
CASSRLAGAPGYTF
TGTGCCAGTAGTCGTTTGGCGGGGGCACCTGGCTACACCTTC
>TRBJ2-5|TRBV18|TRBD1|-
CASSPPAGGARETQYF
TGTGCCAGCTCACCACCCGCAGGGGGCGCAAGGGAGACCCAGTACTTC
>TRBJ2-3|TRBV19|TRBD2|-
CASSLGTSRDTQYF
TGTGCCAGTAGCCTAGGGACTAGCAGAGATACGCAGTATTTT
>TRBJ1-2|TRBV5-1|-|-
CASSLARGSGYTF
TGCGCCAGCAGCTTGGCACGGGGTAGCGGCTACACCTTC
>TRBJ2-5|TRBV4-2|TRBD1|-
CASSQGGQGLFQETQYF
TGTGCCAGCAGCCAAGGGGGACAGGGCCTATTCCAAGAGACCCAGTACTTC
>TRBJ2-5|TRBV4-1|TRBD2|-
CASSQDWASGSTGGETQYF
TGCGCCAGCAGCCAAGATTGGGCTAGCGGGAGCACCGGCGGAGAGACCCAGTACTTC
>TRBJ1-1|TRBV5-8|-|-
CATYSDTEAFF
TGTGCCACTTACAGCGACACTGAAGCTTTCTTT
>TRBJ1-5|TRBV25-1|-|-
CASRAPGFNQPQHF
TGTGCCAGCAGAGCACCAGGTTTCAATCAGCCCCAGCATTTT
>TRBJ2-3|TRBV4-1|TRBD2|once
CASSQGVLAGGTDTQYF
TGCGCCAGCAGCCAAGGAGTTCTAGCGGGGGGCACAGATACGCAGTATTTT
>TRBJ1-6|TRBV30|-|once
CAWTKAGVDNSPLHF
TGTGCCTGGACCAAGGCGGGGGTTGATAATTCACCCCTCCACTTT
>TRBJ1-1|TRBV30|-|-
CAWSVVHMNTEAFF
TGTGCCTGGAGTGTAGTACACATGAACACTGAAGCTTTCTTT
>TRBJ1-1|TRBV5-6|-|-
CASSQFGGGGDTEAFF
TGTGCCAGCAGTCAATTTGGGGGAGGGGGTGACACTGAAGCTTTCTTT
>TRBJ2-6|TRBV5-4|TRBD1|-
CASSAPRQGSSGANVLTF
TGTGCCAGCAGCGCCCCCCGACAGGGGAGCTCTGGGGCCAACGTCCTGACTTTC
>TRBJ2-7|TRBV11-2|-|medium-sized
CASSLYGIAYEQYF
TGTGCCAGCAGCTTATACGGGATCGCCTACGAGCAGTACTTC
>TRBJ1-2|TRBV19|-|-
CASAYRVGYGYTF
TGTGCCAGCGCCTACAGGGTCGGCTATGGCTATACCTTC
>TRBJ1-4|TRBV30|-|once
CAWSVGGKVEKLFF
TGTGCCTGGAGTGTTGGAGGGAAGGTTGAAAAACTGTTTTTT
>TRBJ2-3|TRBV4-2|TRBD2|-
CASSQYSGGTDTQYF
TGTGCCAGCAGCCAGTATAGCGGGGGGACAGATACGCAGTATTTT
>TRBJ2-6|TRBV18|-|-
CASSYDSGANVLTF
TGTGCCAGCTCATACGACTCTGGGGCCAACGTCCTGACTTTC
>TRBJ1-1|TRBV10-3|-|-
CASHRVGEYKAFF
TGTGCCTCCCACCGAGTCGGAGAGTACAAAGCTTTCTTT
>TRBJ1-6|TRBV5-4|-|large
CASSRTGSGVSPLHF
TGTGCCAGCAGCCGAACCGGGAGTGGGGTTTCACCCCTCCACTTT
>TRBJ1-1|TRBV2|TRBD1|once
CASYAQGANTEAFF
TGTGCCAGCTACGCACAGGGGGCGAACACTGAAGCTTTCTTT
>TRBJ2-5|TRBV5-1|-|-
CASSWGGLLQETQYF
TGCGCCAGCAGCTGGGGCGGGCTCCTCCAAGAGACCCAGTACTTC